A single sample is the source of the 15 T cell receptor beta chains below, sequenced in a study of T cell responses to AZD1222 COVID-19 vaccine. The method was immunoSEQ multiplex PCR; TCRdb's version includes in-frame clones alone and lacks a portion of them. The top ten clones hold around 3% of a sample with about 200,000 clones, approximately 93% of them seen once. This specimen consisted of peripheral blood, obtained 28 days after the second AZD1222 dose. Receptors were obtained from an adult who received the AZD1222 COVID-19 vaccine.

The chain has TRBV7-2 and TRBJ2-1, with D uncertain. The V gene's germline CDR1 is SGHTA and CDR2 FQGNSA. This CDR3 has 15 amino acids. V was clipped by 1 base and J by 4 bases, with 11 bases between them. CDR3 sequence reads: CASSLVATTYNEQFF. The CDR3 region has the DNA TGTGCCAGCAGCTTAGTGGCTACCACTTACAATGAGCAGTTCTTC.

V usage is TRBV25-1 and J usage is TRBJ2-2, with 9 bases matching TRBD1. Germline-derived CDR1 and CDR2 are MGHDK and SYGVNS. J gave up 4 bases and V 4 bases, and 4 bases lay outside the gene matches. The CDR3 covers 15 residues. CDR3 nucleotide sequence: TGTGCCAGCAGTGCGGGACAGGGTCGCACCGGGGAGCTGTTTTTT. Residues: CASSAGQGRTGELFF.

This chain uses TRBV6-5 with TRBJ2-1; D is possibly TRBD1 (7 bases). Per the germline V gene, CDR1 is MNHEY and CDR2 is SVGAGI. The CDR3 sequence is 15 residues long. The V end lost 4 bases, the J end lost 0 bases, and 10 bases lay between the germline ends. This CDR3 reads CASSSGGSSYNEQFF. CDR3 in DNA: TGTGCCAGCAGTTCAGGGGGGAGCTCCTACAATGAGCAGTTCTTC.

In this sample, this clone turned up a few times. The chain carries TRBV4-2 and TRBJ2-7, with 8 bases matching TRBD2. V was pared by 3 bases and J by 5 bases, with 6 bases of the junction left unmatched. Germline lookup yields CDR1 LGHNA and CDR2 YNFKEQ. This CDR3 is 14 amino acids long. CDR3 amino acids: CASSHPGTRNEQYF. The DNA for the CDR3 is TGTGCCAGCAGCCACCCCGGGACTAGAAACGAGCAGTACTTC.

This clone came up a few times. The chain employs TRBV29-1 and TRBJ2-7; D ambiguous. V was shortened by 4 bases and J by 3 bases, with 16 bases between the two germline ends. The CDR3 is 14 residues long. Germline assignment: CDR1 SQVTM and CDR2 ANQGSEA. CDR3 DNA sequence: TGCAGCGTTGGAGTGGGGTTCGGAAGCTACGAGCAGTACTTC. Its protein product is CSVGVGFGSYEQYF.

This clone was observed a handful of times. The rearrangement links TRBV19 to TRBJ2-7, with 11 nucleotides matching TRBD2. The CDR3 totals 14 residues. J gave up 1 base and V 7 bases, and 3 bases lay outside the gene matches. The V gene's germline CDR1 is LNHDA and CDR2 SQIVND (reference sequence). The CDR3 region is CASKGTSGSYEQYF. The DNA of the CDR3 is TGTGCCAGTAAGGGGACTAGCGGATCCTACGAGCAGTACTTC. Based on the CDR3 plus reference TRBV19 and TRBJ2-7, the full variable domain is DGGITQSPKYLFRKEGQNVTLSCEQNLNHDAMYWYRQDPGQGLRLIYYSQIVNDFQKGDIAEGYSVSREKKESFPLTVTSAQKNPTAFYLCASKGTSGSYEQYFGPGTRLTVT.

This chain joins TRBV10-1 and TRBJ2-7; TRBD1 might be the D (6 bases). Trimming shortened V by 3 bases and J by 4 bases, and 13 bases separated the two germline ends. In germline, CDR1 is WNHNN, CDR2 SYGVQD (reference sequence). CDR3 length equals 14 residues. The CDR3 nucleotides read TGCGCCAGCAGTGACCCTGGACAGCTATACGAGCAGTACTTC. Translation: CASSDPGQLYEQYF.

The V gene is TRBV7-3, the J gene TRBJ1-6; 9 bases map to TRBD1. V trimming: 2 bases; J trimming: 9 bases; junction bases outside the gene matches: 2. Germline values: CDR1 SGHTA, CDR2 FQGTGA. This CDR3 region has 14 residues. Here the CDR3 DNA reads TGTGCCAGCAGCTTATACAGGGGGCTTTCACCCCTCCACTTT. It translates to CASSLYRGLSPLHF.

This chain joins TRBV7-3 and TRBJ2-7, with TRBD2 matching over 7 bases. The V gene's germline CDR1 is SGHTA and CDR2 FQGTGA. The CDR3 has 15 residues. J gave up 2 bases and V 2 bases, and 6 bases lay outside the gene matches. This CDR3 reads CASSLGSSGTYEQYF. The CDR3 DNA sequence: TGTGCCAGCAGCTTAGGATCTAGCGGCACCTACGAGCAGTACTTC.

The V and J genes are TRBV4-3 and TRBJ2-1; D may correspond to TRBD1 or TRBD2 (5 bases each). Germline-derived CDR1 and CDR2 are LGHNA and YSLEER. Trimming took 4 bases from V and 7 from J, leaving 23 bases between them. The CDR3 has 17 amino acids. The CDR3, as DNA: TGCGCCAGCAGCCTTGGAACGGGGCCTCTTATAATGAATGAGCAGTTCTTC. It encodes CASSLGTGPLIMNEQFF.

The CDR3: CAGPRGQNNTGELFF. CDR3 nucleotide sequence: TGTGCCGGACCTAGGGGGCAGAATAACACCGGGGAGCTGTTTTTT. The chain combines TRBV19 with TRBJ2-2; 7 bases match TRBD1. V lost 11 bases to trimming and J lost 2 bases; unmatched junction nucleotides: 11. Per germline, CDR1 LNHDA and CDR2 SQIVND (reference sequence). The CDR3 is 15 residues long.

V is TRBV19 and J is TRBJ1-1; D ambiguous. Germline V CDR1 and CDR2: LNHDA, SQIVND (reference sequence). The V and J ends lost 4 bases and 6 bases respectively, with 6 bases between them. The CDR3 runs 11 residues. The CDR3 loop is CASSRWSEAFF. CDR3 in DNA: TGTGCCAGTAGTAGGTGGTCTGAAGCTTTCTTT.

The chain has TRBV18 and TRBJ1-1; D gene uncertain. In germline, CDR1 is KGHSH, CDR2 LQKENI. Between the trimmed V and J ends, which lost 6 bases and 4 bases, there was a span of 15 bases. This CDR3 contains 14 residues. CDR3 bases: TGTGCCAGCTCCCAAGATTCCGGTGCCACTGAAGCTTTCTTT. Amino acid sequence: CASSQDSGATEAFF. Full variable domain (missing parts from reference TRBV18 and TRBJ1-1): NAGVMQNPRHLVRRRGQEARLRCSPMKGHSHVYWYRQLPEEGLKFMVYLQKENIIDESGMPKERFSAEFPKEGPSILRIQQVVRGDSAAYFCASSQDSGATEAFFGQGTRLTVV.

V is TRBV5-1 and J is TRBJ2-1; no clear D. In germline, CDR1 is SGHRS, CDR2 YFSETQ. The CDR3 contains 13 residues. The V gene lost 1 base and the J gene lost 6 bases, with 8 bases spanning the gap. The CDR3 here is CASSLSPSNEQFF. The CDR3 nucleotides read TGCGCCAGCAGCTTGAGTCCAAGCAATGAGCAGTTCTTC. Filled out from reference TRBV5-1 and TRBJ2-1, the complete variable domain reads KAGVTQTPRYLIKTRGQQVTLSCSPISGHRSVSWYQQTPGQGLQFLFEYFSETQRNKGNFPGRFSGRQFSNSRSEMNVSTLELGDSALYLCASSLSPSNEQFFGPGTRLTVL.

The CDR3 bases are TGTGCCAGCAGCTTGGCCGGGAGGGCCTCCACAGATACGCAGTATTTT. It specifies CASSLAGRASTDTQYF. The rearrangement links TRBV5-4 to TRBJ2-3, with TRBD2 identical over 8 bases. There are 16 residues in the CDR3. Germline CDR1 and CDR2: SGHNT and YYREEE (reference sequence). The trim removed 0 bases at V and 2 bases at J, leaving 5 bases unmatched. Drawing the rest from reference TRBV5-4 and TRBJ2-3, the complete variable domain is ETGVTQSPTHLIKTRGQQVTLRCSSQSGHNTVSWYQQALGQGPQFIFQYYREEENGRGNFPPRFSGLQFPNYSSELNVNALELDDSALYLCASSLAGRASTDTQYFGPGTRLTVL.